One sample yielded the 30 T cell receptor beta chains listed below, sequenced in a study of monozygotic twins with cystic fibrosis. Here immunoSEQ multiplex PCR was the method, and the copy in TCRdb shows in-frame clones only, minus some. Seen here are about 9,600 clones, roughly nine tenths observed once, and the top ten hold 5% to 5.5%. The sequenced material came from blood. Receptors originate from a boy aged 2 to 10 with cystic fibrosis.

The count of this clone is one. The V and J genes are TRBV6-4 and TRBJ2-7; D gene unclear. V was shortened by 6 bases and J by 2 bases, with 14 bases between the two germline ends. Per the germline V gene, CDR1 is MRHNA and CDR2 is SNTAGT. This CDR3 spans 14 amino acids. CDR3 DNA sequence: TGTGCCAGCAGGGAGTCTCCGCTAACCTACGAGCAGTACGTC. Its translation is CASRESPLTYEQYV.

V usage is TRBV4-2 and J usage is TRBJ1-5; TRBD1 aligns across 10 bases. CDR1 and CDR2 (germline): LGHNA, YNFKEQ. This CDR3 comprises 16 residues. V was pared by 11 bases and J by 3 bases, with 13 bases of the junction left unmatched. The DNA for the CDR3 is TGTGCCCTTTCCCGGGACAGGGGATTGAACAATCAGCCCCAGCATTTT. Encoded protein: CALSRDRGLNNQPQHF.

DNA for the CDR3: TGTGCCAGCAGGCCCCGGGGGGCGTATACCGGGGAGCTGTTTTTT. Amino acid sequence: CASRPRGAYTGELFF. The V and J genes are TRBV5-6 and TRBJ2-2; possibly TRBD2 for D (7 bases). The CDR3 has 15 residues. With 5 bases removed from V and 5 bases from J, the gap between germline ends came to 16 bases. Looked up from germline, CDR1 is SGHDT and CDR2 is YYEEEE.

This chain links TRBV5-4 with TRBJ2-5; a possible D gene is TRBD1 (5 bases). Trimming took off 1 base at V and 4 bases at J, with 8 bases between the two ends. The CDR3 is 13 residues long. Germline lookup yields CDR1 SGHNT and CDR2 YYREEE (reference sequence). CDR3 sequence reads: CASSLQGTETQYF. CDR3 nucleotide sequence: TGTGCCAGCAGCTTGCAGGGCACAGAGACCCAGTACTTC.

The V and J genes are TRBV4-1 and TRBJ2-3; D is uncertain. Germline V gene data show CDR1 as MGHRA and CDR2 as YSYEKL. This CDR3 contains 14 residues. The V and J ends lost 0 bases and 7 bases respectively, with 11 bases between them. CDR3 loop: CASSQDIWPNTQYF. The CDR3 region has the DNA TGCGCCAGCAGCCAAGATATCTGGCCCAATACGCAGTATTTT.

This chain links TRBV18 with TRBJ1-3; 8 bases agree with TRBD1. The junction had 10 bases not matched to a gene; V was cut back by 6 bases and J by 0 bases. Germline lookup yields CDR1 KGHSH and CDR2 LQKENI. The CDR3 is 17 amino acids. In DNA form, the CDR3 reads TGTGCCAGCTCCAGTCCCGGGACAGGAACCTCTGGAAACACCATATATTTT. This codes for CASSSPGTGTSGNTIYF.

The count of this clone is one. CDR3 region: CAWNRLPPEGYTF. The CDR3 coding sequence is TGTGCCTGGAACAGGCTCCCACCCGAGGGCTACACCTTC. The chain couples TRBV30 to TRBJ1-2, with D possibly TRBD1 on 5 matching bases. The V gene lost 4 bases and the J gene lost 8 bases, with 17 bases spanning the gap. The germline V gene encodes CDR1 GTSNPN and CDR2 SVGIG (reference sequence). This CDR3 has 13 amino acids.

This clone has just one count. The chain is built from TRBV28 and TRBJ2-7; D is unclear. The CDR3 covers 11 residues. Germline CDR1 is MDHEN and CDR2 is SYDVKM. CDR3 sequence reads: CASSPGGPLEV. CDR3 coding DNA: TGTGCCAGCAGTCCGGGCGGCCCTTTGGAGGTC.

This rearrangement joins TRBV5-6 to TRBJ2-3; tentative D call: TRBD2 (5 bases). The CDR3 has 16 amino acids. Deletions cut 3 bases from V and 5 bases from J, with 19 bases between. Looked up from germline, CDR1 is SGHDT and CDR2 is YYEEEE. The CDR3: CASSYDPGLAGDTQYF. The CDR3 coding sequence is TGTGCCAGCAGCTACGATCCGGGTCTCGCGGGAGATACGCAGTATTTT.

This clone came up once. The rearrangement uses TRBV11-2 and TRBJ1-2; the D is unclear. Trimming shortened V by 3 bases and J by 3 bases, and 8 bases separated the two germline ends. The germline V gene encodes CDR1 SGHAT and CDR2 FQNNGV. The CDR3 sequence is 13 residues long. This CDR3 is CASSFDGYYGYTF. For the CDR3, the DNA is TGTGCCAGCAGCTTCGACGGATACTATGGCTACACCTTC.

This clone is a singleton in its sample. The chain is built from TRBV4-3 and TRBJ1-1; D ambiguous. V was shortened by 0 bases and J by 0 bases, with 8 bases between the two germline ends. Germline values: CDR1 LGHNA, CDR2 YSLEER. CDR3 length equals 15 residues. The DNA of the CDR3 is TGCGCCAGCAGCCAAGATGCCAGCATGAACACTGAAGCTTTCTTT. It is translated as CASSQDASMNTEAFF.

This chain's CDR3 is CASSLGTEAFF. For the CDR3, the DNA is TGTGCCAGCAGCTTAGGCACTGAAGCTTTCTTT. The chain couples TRBV13 to TRBJ1-1; D unresolved. The V and J ends lost 0 bases and 4 bases respectively, with 0 bases between them. CDR1 and CDR2 (germline): PRHDT, FYEKMQ (reference sequence). The CDR3 is 11 amino acids.

The chain employs TRBV11-3 and TRBJ1-1; D perhaps matches TRBD1 (6 bases). Germline V lookup: CDR1 SGHNT, CDR2 YENEEA. The V end was cut by 3 bases, the J end by 5 bases, with 16 bases between. The CDR3 covers 15 residues. The CDR3 nucleotides are TGTGCCAGCAGCTTCCGGGACACGGTGGGGACTGAAGCTTTCTTT. Translated, it gives CASSFRDTVGTEAFF. The whole variable domain, remainder taken from reference TRBV11-3 and TRBJ1-1, is EAGVVQSPRYKIIEKKQPVAFWCNPISGHNTLYWYLQNLGQGPELLIRYENEEAVDDSQLPKDRFSAERLKGVDSTLKIQPAELGDSAVYLCASSFRDTVGTEAFFGQGTRLTVV.

The chain is built from TRBV6-1 and TRBJ2-5; D remains ambiguous. Germline-derived CDR1 and CDR2 are MNHNS and SASEGT. The CDR3 totals 14 residues. The V end was cut by 2 bases, the J end by 0 bases, with 7 bases between. The CDR3 nucleotides read TGTGCCAGCAGTGAACGTGCGAACCAAGAGACCCAGTACTTC. Protein sequence: CASSERANQETQYF.

This chain joins TRBV10-3 and TRBJ1-5; no reliable D call. There are 11 residues in the CDR3. Looked up from germline, CDR1 is ENHRY and CDR2 is SYGVKD. V lost 8 bases to trimming and J lost 4 bases, with 6 bases between them. The CDR3 region is CAIGYNQPQHF. The DNA of the CDR3 is TGTGCCATCGGGTATAATCAGCCCCAGCATTTT.

This chain connects TRBV19 to TRBJ1-5; TRBD1 aligns across 9 bases. Germline V gives CDR1 LNHDA, CDR2 SQIVND (reference sequence). The junction had 8 bases not matched to a gene; V was cut back by 7 bases and J by 4 bases. The CDR3 is 15 amino acids. This chain's CDR3 is CASKGQGNFNQPQHF. DNA of the CDR3: TGTGCCAGTAAGGGACAGGGAAATTTTAATCAGCCCCAGCATTTT.

The chain joins TRBV11-1 to TRBJ2-6; D is uncertain. V lost 0 bases, J lost 0 bases, and 12 bases lay in between. Per germline, CDR1 SGHAT and CDR2 FQDESV (reference sequence). The CDR3 covers 18 residues. The CDR3 protein is CASSLALGHSSGANVLTF. In nucleotides, the CDR3 is TGTGCCAGCAGCTTAGCGTTAGGGCACAGCTCTGGGGCCAACGTCCTGACTTTC.

In DNA, the CDR3 is TGCAGTGCTAGAGTGGTGACTGAAGCTTTCTTT. It yields the protein CSARVVTEAFF. V and J are TRBV20-1 and TRBJ1-1; D is ambiguous. There are 11 residues in the CDR3. V was clipped by 1 base and J by 5 bases, with 5 bases between them. Germline loops: CDR1 DFQATT, CDR2 SNEGSKA (reference sequence).

This chain links TRBV7-9 with TRBJ2-1, with 14 bases identical to TRBD2. The V segment lost 5 bases and the J segment 5 bases; nucleotides outside the gene matches: 8. The CDR3 runs 17 residues. From germline, CDR1 is SEHNR and CDR2 FQNEAQ (reference sequence). For the CDR3, the DNA is TGTGCCAGCAGCATCGGGACTAGCGGGGGCCGGAACAATGAGCAGTTCTTC. Its protein is CASSIGTSGGRNNEQFF.

The genes are TRBV10-3 and TRBJ2-5; D perhaps matches TRBD1 (5 bases). Germline V gene sequence: CDR1 ENHRY, CDR2 SYGVKD. The germline V and J ends were trimmed by 0 bases and 3 bases, with 8 bases remaining between them. This CDR3 is 14 amino acids long. DNA for the CDR3: TGTGCCATCAGTGAGTCCGGCAGGGAAGAGACCCAGTACTTC. Protein: CAISESGREETQYF.

The V gene is TRBV6-5, the J gene TRBJ1-2, with a possible D match to TRBD1 (5 bases). The CDR3 is made up of 12 amino acids. CDR1 MNHEY and CDR2 SVGAGI come from the germline V gene. Trimming stripped 6 bases from V and 8 bases from J, with 13 bases between. The CDR3 is CASRGHARGYTF. DNA of the CDR3: TGTGCCAGCAGAGGACATGCGCGGGGCTACACCTTC.

This chain links TRBV18 with TRBJ2-7; D gene ambiguous. Germline V gene data show CDR1 as KGHSH and CDR2 as LQKENI. The germline V and J ends were trimmed by 4 bases and 5 bases, with 9 bases remaining between them. The CDR3 length is 12 residues. Here the CDR3 DNA reads TGTGCCAGCTCACAAGGGTTTAACGAGCAGTACTTC. It codes for CASSQGFNEQYF.

This rearrangement joins TRBV10-3 to TRBJ1-2, with D possibly TRBD1 on 6 matching bases. Trimming took 5 bases from V and 0 from J, leaving 19 bases between them. This CDR3 comprises 17 residues. Germline CDR1 is ENHRY and CDR2 is SYGVKD. CDR3 loop: CAISPRTGFPPNYGYTF. DNA of the CDR3: TGTGCCATCAGTCCCAGAACAGGGTTCCCCCCTAACTATGGCTACACCTTC.

The chain carries TRBV6-5 and TRBJ2-7; 9 positions agree with TRBD1. Germline V gene data show CDR1 as MNHEY and CDR2 as SVGAGI. CDR3 length: 13 residues. V was pared by 2 bases and J by 6 bases, with 2 bases of the junction left unmatched. CDR3 sequence reads: CASSYGTGTEQYV. The CDR3 DNA is TGTGCCAGCAGTTACGGGACAGGGACCGAGCAGTACGTC.

This chain connects TRBV5-4 to TRBJ1-2; 7 bases fit TRBD1. Germline CDR1 is SGHNT and CDR2 is YYREEE (reference sequence). CDR3 size: 14 residues. The trim removed 2 bases at V and 3 bases at J, leaving 4 bases unmatched. This CDR3 is CASSLEGGYYGYTF. DNA of the CDR3: TGTGCCAGCAGCTTAGAAGGGGGCTACTATGGCTACACCTTC.

The gene calls are TRBV6-5 and TRBJ2-1, with a possible D match to TRBD1 (5 bases). The V gene's germline CDR1 is MNHEY and CDR2 SVGAGI. The CDR3 contains 13 residues. V was shortened by 8 bases and J by 2 bases, with 10 bases between the two germline ends. The CDR3 reads CASGRRAYNEQFF. Here the CDR3 DNA reads TGTGCCAGCGGTCGCAGGGCCTACAATGAGCAGTTCTTC.

V is TRBV5-6 and J is TRBJ2-7; 9 positions match TRBD1. CDR1 and CDR2 (germline): SGHDT, YYEEEE. V was pared by 4 bases and J by 0 bases, with 5 bases of the junction left unmatched. The CDR3 covers 15 residues. The CDR3 nucleotides read TGTGCCAGCAGCAGGACAGGGGTGAGCTCCTACGAGCAGTACGTC. Encoded protein: CASSRTGVSSYEQYV.

The chain recombines TRBV4-1 with TRBJ1-5; D may be TRBD1 (6 bases). Trimming removed 0 bases from V and 5 bases from J, with 14 bases in between. CDR1 is MGHRA, CDR2 YSYEKL, per germline. This CDR3 contains 16 residues. The CDR3 DNA reads as TGCGCCAGCAGCCAAGATCCAGGGGCAAAACATCAGCCCCAGCATTTT. Protein sequence: CASSQDPGAKHQPQHF.

This clone has just one count. The chain uses TRBV7-9 and TRBJ2-5; TRBD2 agrees at 11 bases. There are 16 residues in the CDR3. Germline trimming cut 8 bases from V and 1 base from J; bases unmatched to any gene: 9. CDR1 is SEHNR, CDR2 FQNEAQ, per germline (reference sequence). In DNA, the CDR3 is TGTGCCAGCCGGGGGAGACTAGCGGGGATCCAAGAGACCCAGTACTTC. This sequence encodes CASRGRLAGIQETQYF. Combining the CDR3 with reference TRBV7-9 and TRBJ2-5 gives the whole variable domain DTGVSQNPRHKITKRGQNVTFRCDPISEHNRLYWYRQTLGQGPEFLTYFQNEAQLEKSRLLSDRFSAERPKGSFSTLEIQRTEQGDSAMYLCASRGRLAGIQETQYFGPGTRLLVL.

This clone has only one observation. The rearrangement links TRBV11-1 to TRBJ1-1; D not resolved. Germline CDR1 and CDR2: SGHAT and FQDESV (reference sequence). Trimming cost V 3 bases and J 6 bases, with 8 bases left between them. CDR3 length equals 12 residues. The CDR3 nucleotides read TGTGCCAGCAGCTTTAGCGGGGCTGAAGCTTTCTTT. This sequence encodes CASSFSGAEAFF.